These 28 T cell receptor beta chains originate from one sample sequenced in a study of Tregs in tolerant kidney transplant recipients. The data were produced by immunoSEQ multiplex PCR, yet TCRdb's version contains in-frame clones alone and is incomplete. Here the sample table reports 30,000 to 40,000 clones. Recipients received nonmyeloablative bone marrow transplants from related graft donors, with transient mixed chimerism. Here the sequenced sample was CD4+ T cells from blood (PBMCs), taken 24 months after the transplant. The receptors originated from a human patient who received a combined kidney and bone marrow transplant. The graft donor may have given rise to some T cells.

Concerning this clone: Read sequence stops 3 residues before the CDR3 end, and the germline J gene provides the missing end. The chain carries TRBV20-1 and TRBJ1-1, with D hard to call. The germline gives CDR1 DFQATT, CDR2 SNEGSKA (reference sequence). The CDR3 spans 12 residues. V was shortened by 6 bases and J by 1 base, with 9 bases between the two germline ends. CDR3 bases read: TGCAGTGCCCTACAGAAGAACACTGAA. This sequence encodes CSALQKNTE. From start to end, the CDR3 is CSALQKNTEAFF.

Turning to this clone: Compared with germline, one end of the junction differs, possibly owing to a read error. The read stops 3 residues short of the end of the CDR3; the missing end is completed from the germline J gene. The V and J genes are TRBV5-1 and TRBJ1-4, with D tentatively TRBD1 (5 bases). Germline CDR1 is SGHRS and CDR2 is YFSETQ. The CDR3 is 17 amino acids. The part of the CDR3 DNA that was read is TGCGCCAGCAGTTTGGGGGGGGATAGTGGAACTAATGAAAAA. Its translation is CASSLGGDSGTNEK. The full CDR3 protein is CASSLGGDSGTNEKLFF.

The sequenced part of the CDR3 DNA is TGCGCCAGCAGCCATCCCGGGACTAGCGGCTACGAG. Protein: CASSHPGTSGYE. From start to end, the CDR3 is CASSHPGTSGYEQYF. This rearrangement joins TRBV5-1 to TRBJ2-7; TRBD2 agrees at 11 bases. Coverage ceases 3 residues before the CDR3 finishes, and the germline J gene fills in the end. The CDR3 extends over 15 amino acids. V gave up 4 bases and J gave up 3 bases; unmatched junction bases: 6. The V gene's germline CDR1 is SGHRS and CDR2 YFSETQ.

Comments on this clone: The read comes to an end 3 residues before the CDR3 does, leaving the germline J gene to fill in the end. In the same sample, other DNA sequences code for this CDR3. This chain uses TRBV20-1 with TRBJ2-3; 10 nucleotides agree with TRBD2. This CDR3 has 14 residues. V was pared by 6 bases and J by 0 bases, with 3 bases of the junction left unmatched. Germline assignment: CDR1 DFQATT and CDR2 SNEGSKA (reference sequence). CDR3 protein: CSAQLAGSTDTQYF. Incomplete CDR3 DNA: TGCAGTGCACAACTAGCGGGGAGCACAGATACG.

As concerns this clone: The read terminates 3 residues ahead of where the CDR3 ends, so the germline J gene completes it. The chain has TRBV20-1 and TRBJ1-2, with D perhaps matching TRBD1 (5 bases). The CDR3 is 12 amino acids. CDR1 and CDR2 (germline): DFQATT, SNEGSKA (reference sequence). The V and J ends lost 6 bases and 3 bases respectively, with 11 bases between them. The sequenced part of the CDR3 DNA is TGCAGTGCGGGGGGAGTGGACTATGGC. Translation gives CSAGGVDYG. The whole CDR3 sequence is CSAGGVDYGYTF.

As to this clone: The CDR3 goes on 3 residues after the read ends, and that part is filled in from the germline J gene. This sequence joins TRBV20-1 and TRBJ1-1; tentative D call: TRBD1 (5 bases). Trimming took off 3 bases at V and 6 bases at J, with 20 bases between the two ends. Germline-derived CDR1 and CDR2 are DFQATT and SNEGSKA (reference sequence). This CDR3 spans 15 amino acids. CDR3 loop: CSARTRWGGRAEAFF. CDR3 bases read: TGCAGTGCTAGGACTCGTTGGGGCGGCCGGGCTGAA.

Points on this clone: Read data end 3 residues before the CDR3 end; the end is taken from the germline J gene. The gene calls are TRBV30 and TRBJ1-5, with 7 bases aligning to TRBD1. Germline V gene data show CDR1 as GTSNPN and CDR2 as SVGIG (reference sequence). The CDR3 length is 14 residues. V was pared by 2 bases and J by 6 bases, with 7 bases of the junction left unmatched. Partial CDR3 DNA: TGTGCCTGGAGTCATCGACAGGGCTTTCAGCCC. It translates to CAWSHRQGFQP. The full CDR3 reads CAWSHRQGFQPQHF.

As to this clone: The CDR3 end is not reached by the read, which stops 3 residues before it; the germline J gene fills it in. The J gene is TRBJ2-3, the V gene TRBV7-8; TRBD2 agrees at 11 bases. Germline V gene lookup returns CDR1 SGHVS and CDR2 FQNEAQ. The CDR3 covers 15 residues. The V and J ends lost 4 bases and 0 bases, in that order; junction bases with no gene match: 0. The CDR3 sequence: CASSWTSGSTDTQYF. Incomplete CDR3 DNA: TGTGCCAGCAGCTGGACTAGCGGGAGCACAGATACG.

In the case of this clone: The read ends 3 residues shy of where the CDR3 ends; the end is completed using the germline J gene. This chain links TRBV5-1 with TRBJ2-5, with 10 bases aligning to TRBD2. Germline V gene lookup returns CDR1 SGHRS and CDR2 YFSETQ. The V and J ends lost 8 bases and 0 bases, in that order; junction bases with no gene match: 7. There are 15 residues in the CDR3. CDR3: CASWGGLANQETQYF. The sequenced CDR3 bases are TGCGCCAGTTGGGGGGGACTAGCGAACCAAGAGACC.

To note about this clone: The read is 3 residues too short to cover the CDR3 end, so that end is filled in from the germline J gene. This chain uses TRBV5-4 with TRBJ2-3; TRBD2 aligns across 11 bases. J lost 5 bases, V lost 6 bases, and 8 bases had no gene match. The germline V gene has CDR1 SGHNT and CDR2 YYREEE (reference sequence). This CDR3 is 15 amino acids long. CDR3 DNA (partial): TGTGCCAGCACCCAACTAGCGGGAGTGGGAGATACG. Translated, it gives CASTQLAGVGDT. The whole CDR3 protein reads CASTQLAGVGDTQYF.

The CDR3 is CASSEWDTNQPQHF. The sequenced part of the CDR3 DNA is TGTGCCAGCAGTGAGTGGGACACTAATCAGCCC. This rearrangement joins TRBV2 to TRBJ1-5, with D possibly TRBD1 on 6 matching bases. The read gets to within 3 residues of the CDR3 end, and the germline J gene fills in the rest. V shed 3 bases and J shed 4 bases, with 10 bases lying between them. The CDR3 extends over 14 amino acids. Germline loops: CDR1 SNHLY, CDR2 FYNNEI. Based on the CDR3 plus reference TRBV2 and TRBJ1-5, the full variable domain is EPEVTQTPSHQVTQMGQEVILRCVPISNHLYFYWYRQILGQKVEFLVSFYNNEISEKSEIFDDQFSVERPDGSNFTLKIRSTKLEDSAMYFCASSEWDTNQPQHFGDGTRLSIL.

A word on this clone: The CDR3 end is not reached by the read, which stops 3 residues before it; the germline J gene fills it in. The chain couples TRBV5-3 to TRBJ1-1; no clear D gene. TRBV5-3 carries the ORF label, with uncertain function. Trimming took off 7 bases at V and 3 bases at J, with 16 bases between the two ends. The CDR3 has 14 amino acids. The CDR3 here is CARLISGGDTEAFF. CDR3 DNA, as far as it was read: TGTGCCAGACTCATAAGTGGCGGTGACACTGAA.

Note on this clone: At one end, the junction sequence differs from germline, possibly due to a read error. CDR3 loop: CAGRAGYNEQFF. CDR3 DNA, as far as it was read: TGTGCCGGGAGGGCAGGGTACAATGAG. The J gene is TRBJ2-1, the V gene TRBV30, with 7 bases matching TRBD2. The CDR3 end lies 3 residues beyond the end of the read and is filled in from the germline J gene. This CDR3 is built from 12 residues. CDR1 is GTSNPN, CDR2 SVGIG, per germline (reference sequence).

Turning to this clone: The missing CDR3 end, 3 residues past where the read stops, is filled in from the germline J gene. V is TRBV2 and J is TRBJ2-2; D is perhaps TRBD2 (5 bases). CDR3 length: 15 residues. Germline V gene data show CDR1 as SNHLY and CDR2 as FYNNEI. Trimming took 6 bases from V and 2 from J, leaving 13 bases between them. CDR3 in amino acids: CASRARGPNTGELFF. The CDR3 DNA, read in part, is TGTGCCAGCAGGGCCAGAGGGCCCAACACCGGGGAG.

Turning to this clone: The read gets to within 3 residues of the CDR3 end, and the germline J gene fills in the rest. The chain employs TRBV7-9 and TRBJ2-5; tentatively, D is TRBD1 (6 bases). Looked up from germline, CDR1 is SEHNR and CDR2 is FQNEAQ (reference sequence). Trimming left V 4 bases short and J 7 bases short, with 16 bases between. The CDR3 totals 14 residues. CDR3 DNA, as far as it was read: TGTGCCAGCAGCTCAGTAGGGGACACGTGGACC. This gives the protein CASSSVGDTWT. The whole CDR3 region reads CASSSVGDTWTQYF.

Details on this clone: The CDR3 end lies 3 residues beyond the end of the read and is filled in from the germline J gene. The genes are TRBV20-1 and TRBJ2-5, with TRBD2 matching over 16 bases. Germline V CDR1 and CDR2: DFQATT, SNEGSKA (reference sequence). Losses at the gene ends were 5 bases for V and 1 base for J; bases not matched to a gene: 1. The CDR3 runs to 15 residues. The part of the CDR3 DNA that was read is TGCAGTGCTGGGACTAGCGGGAGGGCCCAAGAGACC. It is translated as CSAGTSGRAQET. The whole CDR3 region reads CSAGTSGRAQETQYF.

CDR3 region: CSASNFRGQQETQYF. The part of the CDR3 DNA that was read is TGCAGTGCTAGTAATTTCCGCGGACAGCAAGAGACC. The chain employs TRBV20-1 and TRBJ2-5; the D gene is possibly TRBD1 (6 bases). The read finishes 3 residues shy of the CDR3 end, and the germline J gene is used to complete it. V gave up 3 bases and J gave up 2 bases, with 16 bases separating them. This CDR3 has 15 amino acids. Per germline, CDR1 DFQATT and CDR2 SNEGSKA (reference sequence).

Details on this clone: The missing CDR3 end, 3 residues past where the read stops, is filled in from the germline J gene. The chain links TRBV7-9 to TRBJ1-1; 9 positions match TRBD1. This CDR3 region has 14 residues. The J segment lost 7 bases and the V segment lost 0 bases, leaving 3 bases of the junction unmatched. CDR1 is SEHNR, CDR2 FQNEAQ, per germline (reference sequence). The CDR3 here is CASSLAPTGGEAFF. The CDR3 DNA, read in part, is TGTGCCAGCAGCTTAGCGCCGACAGGGGGTGAA.

Of note for this clone: The read ends 3 residues before the CDR3 terminus; that terminus is restored from the germline J gene. V and J are TRBV7-2 and TRBJ2-7; 8 nucleotides line up with TRBD2. The CDR3 extends over 14 amino acids. J was trimmed by 5 bases and V by 4 bases; bases with no gene match: 7. From germline, CDR1 is SGHTA and CDR2 FQGNSA. The CDR3 region is CASSSLAGKNEQYF. Incomplete CDR3 DNA: TGTGCCAGCAGCTCCTTAGCGGGAAAAAACGAG.

As concerns this clone: With the read ending 3 residues before the CDR3 end, the germline J gene is used to fill in that end. The chain joins TRBV29-1 to TRBJ2-3; D gene uncertain. This CDR3 has 13 residues. With 6 bases removed from V and 0 bases from J, the gap between germline ends came to 10 bases. Germline loops: CDR1 SQVTM, CDR2 ANQGSEA. CDR3 in amino acids: CSVAAPSTDTQYF. The DNA read from the CDR3 is TGCAGCGTGGCGGCCCCGAGCACAGATACG.

As for this clone: The read falls 3 residues short of the CDR3 end, and the missing part is taken from the germline J gene. The gene calls are TRBV2 and TRBJ2-5; 7 bases are shared with TRBD1. The junction had 9 bases not matched to a gene; V was cut back by 9 bases and J by 2 bases. This CDR3 is built from 14 residues. From germline, CDR1 is SNHLY and CDR2 FYNNEI. Incomplete CDR3 DNA: TGTGCCAGTATGACAGGGAAGGGACAAGAGACC. Translation gives CASMTGKGQET. The CDR3 as a whole reads CASMTGKGQETQYF. Full variable domain (outside the CDR3, taken from reference TRBV2 and TRBJ2-5): EPEVTQTPSHQVTQMGQEVILRCVPISNHLYFYWYRQILGQKVEFLVSFYNNEISEKSEIFDDQFSVERPDGSNFTLKIRSTKLEDSAMYFCASMTGKGQETQYFGPGTRLLVL.

The CDR3 is CSVEVGAPGGTGELFF. The sequenced part of the CDR3 DNA is TGCAGCGTTGAAGTAGGGGCCCCGGGAGGCACCGGGGAG. This chain joins TRBV29-1 and TRBJ2-2; 7 bases map to TRBD2. The read halts 3 residues ahead of the CDR3 end, with the missing end drawn from the germline J gene. Per the germline V gene, CDR1 is SQVTM and CDR2 is ANQGSEA. The CDR3 extends over 16 amino acids. The ends lost 1 base at V and 4 bases at J; junction bases unmatched: 9.

Remarks on this clone: The read finishes 3 residues shy of the CDR3 end, and the germline J gene is used to complete it. This rearrangement joins TRBV7-2 to TRBJ2-5; 8 bases agree with TRBD1. Losses at the gene ends were 1 base for V and 5 bases for J; bases not matched to a gene: 6. This CDR3 has 15 residues. Germline V CDR1 and CDR2: SGHTA, FQGNSA. CDR3 sequence: CASSLVGQGAETQYF. Incomplete CDR3 DNA: TGTGCCAGCAGCTTAGTAGGTCAGGGGGCTGAGACC.

The sequenced part of the CDR3 DNA is TGTGCCAGCAGTCTACAGGGGAACTCCTACGAG. Translation gives CASSLQGNSYE. The whole CDR3 reads CASSLQGNSYEQYF. The V gene is TRBV2, the J gene TRBJ2-7, with 7 bases fitting TRBD1. The CDR3 goes on 3 residues after the read ends, and that part is filled in from the germline J gene. With 5 bases clipped from V and 0 bases from J, the junction kept 4 bases outside the gene matches. The CDR3 totals 14 residues. Germline loops: CDR1 SNHLY, CDR2 FYNNEI.

With regard to this clone: The CDR3 extends 3 residues past the end of the read, so its final part is completed from the germline J gene. The chain joins TRBV28 to TRBJ2-7; 8 nucleotides align to TRBD1. Looked up from germline, CDR1 is MDHEN and CDR2 is SYDVKM. This CDR3 comprises 13 residues. J lost 3 bases, V lost 8 bases, and 6 bases had no gene match. CDR3 residues: CASSGTGIYEQYF. Incomplete CDR3 DNA: TGTGCCAGCTCAGGGACAGGCATCTACGAG. Full variable domain (outside the CDR3, taken from reference TRBV28 and TRBJ2-7): DVKVTQSSRYLVKRTGEKVFLECVQDMDHENMFWYRQDPGLGLRLIYFSYDVKMKEKGDIPEGYSVSREKKERFSLILESASTNQTSMYLCASSGTGIYEQYFGPGTRLTVT.

CDR3 DNA (partial): TGCGCCAGCAGCCAAGGAGCAGGGGATAGACAGCCC. Residues: CASSQGAGDRQP. The full CDR3 sequence reads CASSQGAGDRQPQHF. V is TRBV4-1 and J is TRBJ1-5; a weak D match, TRBD1 (6 bases). The read gets to within 3 residues of the CDR3 end, and the germline J gene fills in the rest. The CDR3 has 15 amino acids. Germline loops: CDR1 MGHRA, CDR2 YSYEKL. The V end was cut by 1 base, the J end by 7 bases, with 14 bases between.

A remark on this clone: Read coverage stops 3 residues before the CDR3 terminus; the germline J gene supplies the remainder. This chain uses TRBV7-2 with TRBJ1-2; D is undetermined. The CDR3 has 15 residues. CDR1 is SGHTA, CDR2 FQGNSA, per germline. V was shortened by 1 base and J by 0 bases, with 9 bases between the two germline ends. The part of the CDR3 DNA that was read is TGTGCCAGCAGCTTAGTAGGACTCTCTAACTATGGC. Translation gives CASSLVGLSNYG. In full, the CDR3 reads CASSLVGLSNYGYTF.

On this clone itself: Coverage ceases 3 residues before the CDR3 finishes, and the germline J gene fills in the end. The V gene is TRBV5-1, the J gene TRBJ2-2; the D gene is possibly TRBD1 (6 bases). V lost 4 bases and J 3 bases, leaving 16 bases between the germline ends. Per germline, CDR1 SGHRS and CDR2 YFSETQ. CDR3 size: 16 residues. The sequenced CDR3 bases are TGCGCCAGCAGCCAAAACCGGGACACCTACACCGGGGAG. Residues: CASSQNRDTYTGE. The complete CDR3 sequence is CASSQNRDTYTGELFF.